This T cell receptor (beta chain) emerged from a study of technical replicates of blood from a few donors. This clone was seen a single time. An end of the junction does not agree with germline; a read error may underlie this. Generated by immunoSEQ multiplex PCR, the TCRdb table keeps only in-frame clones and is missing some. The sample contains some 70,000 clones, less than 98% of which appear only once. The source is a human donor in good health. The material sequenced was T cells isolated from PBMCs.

CDR3 coding DNA: TGTGCCACCAGCGGAGACTTAGCGGGAGGGTATGGCACAGATACGCAGTATTTT. Protein: CATSGDLAGGYGTDTQYF. The rearrangement links TRBV15 to TRBJ2-3; TRBD2 aligns across 11 bases. The germline gives CDR1 LNHNV, CDR2 YYDKDF (reference sequence). The CDR3 extends over 18 amino acids.